These T cell receptor beta chains were read from a single sample in a study of T-cell reconstitution after alpha-beta-depleted transplantation in children. TCRdb analysed the PCR reads with MiXCR anew, one entry per CDR3 protein. The sample lists about 110,000 distinct CDR3 sequences; around 6.4% were seen once. The sample consisted of PBMCs, mostly from graft donor cells, taken 360 days after TCRalphabeta/CD19-depleted stem cell transplant. The receptor set was obtained from a male patient aged 2 to 9 who had a stem cell transplant for acute lymphoblastic leukemia, so the T cells may come from the graft donor. The CDR3 runs from the conserved cysteine through the conserved F or W. D genes are given only for firm matches. Size is stated for part of the rows, as once, few or many counts, or as a class when the clone is expanded.

j_call d_call clone_size v_call cdr3_nt cdr3_aa
TRBJ1-2 NA many TRBV4-2 TGTGCCAGCAGCCAAGATTGGGGTTTGTGGTATGGCTACACCTTC CASSQDWGLWYGYTF
TRBJ1-1 TRBD1 NA TRBV11-2 TGTGCCAGCAGCCTACAGGGGGCCGCCGCCCTGTCCTTGAACACTGAAGCTTTCTTT CASSLQGAAALSLNTEAFF
TRBJ1-6 NA few TRBV10-3 TGTGCCATCAGGGACAGCGGGTTCAATTCACCCCTCCACTTT CAIRDSGFNSPLHF
TRBJ2-1 NA many TRBV4-3 TGCGCCAGCAGCCCCGGGTCCCTCTACTACAATGAGCAGTTCTTC CASSPGSLYYNEQFF
TRBJ1-1 NA many TRBV10-3 TGTGCCATCAGCCGGGACTCCTTGAACACTGAAGCTTTCTTT CAISRDSLNTEAFF
TRBJ2-1 TRBD2 many TRBV20-1 TGCAGTGCTAGTTTCCAGACTAGCGGGCGGGAGCAGTTCTTC CSASFQTSGREQFF
TRBJ2-7 NA NA TRBV27 TGTGCCAGCAGTCCAGACCTTGGTGGCTCCTACGAGCAGTACTTC CASSPDLGGSYEQYF
TRBJ2-2 NA NA TRBV9 TGTGCCAGCAGCGCCTCCCCATTAAGGGGGGAGCTGTTTTTT CASSASPLRGELFF
TRBJ1-1 NA many TRBV12-3/TRBV12-4 TGTGCCAGCAAGGCTCACCCAGCTTTCTTT CASKAHPAFF
TRBJ2-7 NA many TRBV28 TGTGCCAGCAGTTTGATTAGCGCCCGCTACGAGCAGTACTTC CASSLISARYEQYF
TRBJ2-7 NA many TRBV12-3/TRBV12-4 TGTGCCAGCAGTTCGGTGAACTCCCCCTACGAGCAGTACTTC CASSSVNSPYEQYF
TRBJ2-5 NA few TRBV25-1 TGTGCCAGCAGTCAAAAGGACAGAGAGACCCAGTACTTC CASSQKDRETQYF
TRBJ1-3 NA NA TRBV4-2 TGTGCCAGCAGCCCCTCAGGGGACACCATATATTTT CASSPSGDTIYF
TRBJ1-1 TRBD1 many TRBV28 TGTGCCAGCAGTTTATCGAGGACAGGGAGGACTGAAGCTTTCTTT CASSLSRTGRTEAFF
TRBJ2-7 NA many TRBV4-3 TGCGCCAGCAGCCAAGATACCCGGGAGCAGTACTTC CASSQDTREQYF
TRBJ2-7 TRBD2 NA TRBV6-1 TGTGCCAGCAGGAACCGGGACTACAACATTGCCTACGAGCAGTACTTC CASRNRDYNIAYEQYF
TRBJ2-3 NA many TRBV6-5 TGTGCCAGCAGTCCACACGCGGCAGGCGTGGATACGCAGTATTTT CASSPHAAGVDTQYF
TRBJ1-2 TRBD1 few TRBV28 TGTGCCAGCAGCTCCGTCCCGGGACAGATTAACTATGGCTACACCTTC CASSSVPGQINYGYTF
TRBJ2-4 NA few TRBV27 TGTGCCAGCAGTCCGACAGAACTTCTAGCCAAAAACATTCAGTACTTC CASSPTELLAKNIQYF
TRBJ2-7 TRBD2 many TRBV25-1 TGTGCCAGCAGTAGGGCTAGCGGTGGCTACGAGCAGTACTTC CASSRASGGYEQYF
TRBJ2-2 NA many TRBV27 TGTGCCAGCAGTTTATCCCTTGGGACGGGCACCGGGGAGCTGTTTTTT CASSLSLGTGTGELFF
TRBJ2-1 NA NA TRBV12-3/TRBV12-4 TGTGCCAGCACTGTAGGCGGGTGGGGGTGGTGGGAGCAGTTCTTC CASTVGGWGWWEQFF
TRBJ2-7 NA many TRBV4-3 TGCGCCAGCAGCCAAGTTGGGCAATCGGGAGCTCCCTACGAGCAGTACTTC CASSQVGQSGAPYEQYF
TRBJ2-3 NA few TRBV9 TGTGCCAGCGGGCCGGGATCATACACAGATACGCAGTATTTT CASGPGSYTDTQYF
TRBJ2-2 NA many TRBV12-3/TRBV12-4 TGTGCCAGCAGTCCTCGGACGGGCAACACCGGGGAGCTGTTTTTT CASSPRTGNTGELFF
TRBJ2-1 TRBD1 few TRBV23-1 TGCGCCAGCAGTCAAACTAGGACAGGCCAATACAATGAGCAGTTCTTC CASSQTRTGQYNEQFF
TRBJ1-6 TRBD1 many TRBV5-1 TGCGCCAGCAGCTTGCTGACAGGGGAAAATTCACCCCTCCACTTT CASSLLTGENSPLHF
TRBJ1-2 NA few TRBV29-1 TGCAGCGTTGAGGAGGTCCCCTATGGCTACACCTTC CSVEEVPYGYTF
TRBJ2-1 TRBD1 many TRBV7-8 TGTGCCAGCAGCTTTCCCTGGACAGGGCTGAATGAGCAGTTCTTC CASSFPWTGLNEQFF
TRBJ2-1 NA NA TRBV6-1 TGTGCCAGCAGTGAGAGAGGGGGGCGTTACAATGAGCAGTTCTTC CASSERGGRYNEQFF
TRBJ2-7 TRBD2 few TRBV7-2 TGTGCCAGCAGCCTTTTGACTAGCGGGAGGAACGAGCAGTACTTC CASSLLTSGRNEQYF
TRBJ1-4 TRBD1 NA TRBV7-9 TGTGCCAGCACCCCTCCGGACAGGGCTAATGAAAAACTGTTTTTT CASTPPDRANEKLFF
TRBJ2-7 NA few TRBV7-6 TGTGCCAGCAGCCGGGGATCATACTCCTACGAGCAGTACTTC CASSRGSYSYEQYF
TRBJ2-2 NA NA TRBV9 TGTGCCAGCAGCGCGGAGGGACGTAAGACCGGGGAGCTGTTTTTT CASSAEGRKTGELFF
TRBJ2-1 NA many TRBV6-5 TGTGCCAGCAGCCTGGCGGGGAATGAGCAGTTCTTC CASSLAGNEQFF
TRBJ2-5 NA NA TRBV7-2 TGTGCCAGCACCTTTGGTAGTGGGGGAAAAGAGACCCAGTACTTC CASTFGSGGKETQYF
TRBJ2-7 NA many TRBV9 TGTGCCAGCAGCCCAGACAACAACTACGAGCAGTACTTC CASSPDNNYEQYF
TRBJ2-7 NA many TRBV7-9 TGTGCCAGCAGCTTCCGGGACCCCGGGACCCACGAGCAGTACTTC CASSFRDPGTHEQYF
TRBJ2-4 TRBD1 many TRBV12-3/TRBV12-4 TGTGCCAGCAGTCCACGGACAGGGGATGCCAAAAACATTCAGTACTTC CASSPRTGDAKNIQYF
TRBJ1-5 TRBD1 NA TRBV5-6 TGTGCCAGCAGCACGACAGGGAATCAGCCCCAGCATTTT CASSTTGNQPQHF
TRBJ2-1 TRBD2 many TRBV5-1 TGCGCCAGTGCCCCAGCGGGGGGCTTCGGAGAGCAGTTCTTC CASAPAGGFGEQFF